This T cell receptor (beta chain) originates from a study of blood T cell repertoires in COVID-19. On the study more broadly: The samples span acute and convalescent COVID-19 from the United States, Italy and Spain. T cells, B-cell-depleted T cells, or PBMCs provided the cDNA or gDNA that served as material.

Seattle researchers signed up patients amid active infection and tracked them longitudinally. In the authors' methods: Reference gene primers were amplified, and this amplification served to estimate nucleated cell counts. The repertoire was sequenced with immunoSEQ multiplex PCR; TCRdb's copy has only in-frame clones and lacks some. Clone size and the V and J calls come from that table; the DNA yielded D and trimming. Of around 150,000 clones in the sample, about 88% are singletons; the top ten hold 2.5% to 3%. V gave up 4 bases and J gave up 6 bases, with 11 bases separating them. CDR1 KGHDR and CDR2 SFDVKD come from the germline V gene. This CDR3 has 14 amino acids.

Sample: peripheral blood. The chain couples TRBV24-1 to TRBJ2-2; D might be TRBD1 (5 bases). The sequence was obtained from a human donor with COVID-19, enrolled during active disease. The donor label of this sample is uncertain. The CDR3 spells CATSEPGWAGELFF. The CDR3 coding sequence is TGTGCCACCAGTGAACCAGGGTGGGCCGGGGAGCTGTTTTTT.